This record concerns one T cell receptor (beta chain) sequence. Its target is unknown. Using immunoSEQ multiplex PCR, the repertoire was profiled, and TCRdb retains in-frame clones only, with some absent. The table includes 130,000 to 150,000 clones, approximately 91% detected once. V was pared by 0 bases and J by 16 bases, with 12 bases of the junction left unmatched. CDR3 length: 15 amino acids. Germline V lookup: CDR1 MNHEY, CDR2 SVGAGI. The record originates from a study of cytomegalovirus exposure and HLA in healthy donors. General study points: The dataset shows that most TCR sequences were rare, while some public TCRs occurred in many donors.

The sample consisted of PBMCs. The TCR was taken from a man younger than 35 in good health and CMV-seronegative. The rearrangement joins TRBV6-5 to TRBJ1-4; TRBD1 matches at 9 bases. The CDR3 region has the DNA TGTGCCAGCAGTTACTCGGGGGACAGGGAGTATTTGAGGTTTTTT. This encodes CASSYSGDREYLRFF.